The 2 T cell receptor beta chains given below trace back to one sample, sequenced in a study of blood T cell repertoires in COVID-19. The data were produced by immunoSEQ multiplex PCR, yet TCRdb's version contains in-frame clones alone and is incomplete. The sample includes under 200,000 clones, about 90% of them seen just once. The sample comprised peripheral blood. These receptor sequences come from an older woman with acute or convalescent COVID-19.

The chain uses TRBV28 and TRBJ1-5; possible D gene TRBD1, 5 bases. Germline CDR1 reads MDHEN; CDR2 reads SYDVKM. The CDR3 runs to 16 residues. V was trimmed by 3 bases and J by 5 bases, leaving 17 bases between them. CDR3 sequence reads: CASSFKGRAWDQPQHF. The CDR3 nucleotides are TGTGCCAGCAGTTTTAAGGGCAGGGCGTGGGATCAGCCCCAGCATTTT.

The chain combines TRBV27 with TRBJ2-2, with 10 bases that match TRBD2. The CDR3 contains 20 residues. Germline values: CDR1 MNHEY, CDR2 SMNVEV (reference sequence). The trim removed 7 bases at V and 6 bases at J, leaving 23 bases unmatched. The CDR3 loop is CASTETQGMGSGRSAGELFF. The CDR3 DNA follows: TGTGCCAGCACGGAGACACAGGGGATGGGTAGCGGGAGGTCGGCCGGGGAGCTGTTTTTT.